This T cell receptor (beta chain) was documented in a study of T cell repertoires in cytomegalovirus infection. Study-wide context: CMV infection plus the matching HLA type was flagged by public TCR beta signatures. Findings and caveats of the study: Cumulative frequency of public TCR beta families picked out carriers of CMV plus the relevant HLA. CMV-specific TCR beta clonotypes restricted by HLA-C dominated the ex vivo response.

TCRdb called the reads again in MiXCR, with one record for every CDR3 protein. The table includes under 600,000 distinct CDR3 sequences, 16% detected once. The CDR3 runs 15 residues. CDR1 and CDR2 (germline): SGHAT, FQNNGV. The V gene end was trimmed by 5 bases and the J gene end by 2 bases; junction bases not matched to a gene: 2. In its sample, this clonotype was seen many times. Its antigen is as yet unknown. This chain joins TRBV11-2 and TRBJ2-7, with 14 bases fitting TRBD2. This clonotype originated in a human donor in good health (CMV status not recorded). Some clones in this sample may be carry-over from other donors' samples. The sample was CD8+ T cells from PBMCs. CDR3 loop: CASSMTSGGAYEQYF. The DNA for the CDR3 is TGTGCCAGCAGCATGACTAGCGGGGGGGCCTACGAGCAGTACTTC.